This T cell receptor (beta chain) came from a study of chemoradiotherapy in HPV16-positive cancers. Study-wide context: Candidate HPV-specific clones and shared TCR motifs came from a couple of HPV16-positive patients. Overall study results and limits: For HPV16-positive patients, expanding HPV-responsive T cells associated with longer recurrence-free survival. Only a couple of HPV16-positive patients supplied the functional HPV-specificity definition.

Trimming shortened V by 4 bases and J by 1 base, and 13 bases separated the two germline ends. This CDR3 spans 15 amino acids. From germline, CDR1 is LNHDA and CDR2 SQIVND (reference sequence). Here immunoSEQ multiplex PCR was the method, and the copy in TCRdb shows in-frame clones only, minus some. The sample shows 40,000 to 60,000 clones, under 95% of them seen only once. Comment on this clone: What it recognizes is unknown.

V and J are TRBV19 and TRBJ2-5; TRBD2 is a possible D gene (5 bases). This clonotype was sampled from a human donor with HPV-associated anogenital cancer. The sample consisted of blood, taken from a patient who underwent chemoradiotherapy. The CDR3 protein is CASSTIRGLQETQYF. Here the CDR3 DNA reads TGTGCCAGTAGTACGATTAGAGGACTCCAAGAGACCCAGTACTTC.